A single sample is the source of the 5 T cell receptor beta chains below, sequenced in a study of blood T cell repertoires in COVID-19. The assay was immunoSEQ multiplex PCR, and TCRdb's table has in-frame clones only and misses some. Of some 260,000 clones in the sample, 65% to 90% were seen once. Sequencing was performed on peripheral blood. The source of these receptors is a woman over 75 with active or convalescent COVID-19.

The chain joins TRBV20-1 to TRBJ1-3; D unresolved. CDR1 DFQATT and CDR2 SNEGSKA come from the germline V gene (reference sequence). V lost 4 bases and J lost 4, with 5 bases in between. The length of the CDR3 is 11 residues. This CDR3 is CSAIVGNTIYF. The DNA of the CDR3 is TGCAGTGCTATAGTGGGAAACACCATATATTTT.

CDR3 region: CASSAGYNYGYTF. CDR3 nucleotides: TGTGCCAGCAGTGCAGGCTACAACTATGGCTACACCTTC. The rearrangement uses TRBV2 and TRBJ1-2, with D unresolved. Trimming cost V 4 bases and J 2 bases, with 8 bases left between them. This CDR3 contains 13 residues. The germline V gene has CDR1 SNHLY and CDR2 FYNNEI.

This clone showed up just once. One end of the junction varies from germline; a read error may be responsible. The chain recombines TRBV7-7 with TRBJ2-5, with 7 bases aligning to TRBD1. Germline V gene data show CDR1 as SSHAT and CDR2 as FNYEAQ (reference sequence). The CDR3 runs to 15 residues. CDR3 region: CASSLNQGDTETQYF. Written as DNA, the CDR3 is TGTGCTAGCAGCTTGAACCAGGGGGATACCGAGACCCAGTACTTC.

The chain carries TRBV5-4 and TRBJ2-2; TRBD2 matches 9 bases. The CDR3 covers 15 residues. The germline V gene encodes CDR1 SGHNT and CDR2 YYREEE (reference sequence). V shed 3 bases and J 6 bases; nucleotides not matched to a gene: 6. The CDR3 DNA is TGTGCCAGCAGCTCCGGGACTAGCTTTTCCGGGGAGCTGTTTTTT. It specifies CASSSGTSFSGELFF.

The genes are TRBV27 and TRBJ1-1, with a tentative D call TRBD1 (5 bases). CDR1 MNHEY and CDR2 SMNVEV come from the germline V gene (reference sequence). The length of the CDR3 is 13 residues. V was cut by 6 bases and J by 6 bases, with 14 bases left in between. The chain's CDR3 is CASSPSRDSEAFF. CDR3 in DNA: TGTGCCAGCAGCCCAAGCCGGGACTCTGAAGCTTTCTTT.